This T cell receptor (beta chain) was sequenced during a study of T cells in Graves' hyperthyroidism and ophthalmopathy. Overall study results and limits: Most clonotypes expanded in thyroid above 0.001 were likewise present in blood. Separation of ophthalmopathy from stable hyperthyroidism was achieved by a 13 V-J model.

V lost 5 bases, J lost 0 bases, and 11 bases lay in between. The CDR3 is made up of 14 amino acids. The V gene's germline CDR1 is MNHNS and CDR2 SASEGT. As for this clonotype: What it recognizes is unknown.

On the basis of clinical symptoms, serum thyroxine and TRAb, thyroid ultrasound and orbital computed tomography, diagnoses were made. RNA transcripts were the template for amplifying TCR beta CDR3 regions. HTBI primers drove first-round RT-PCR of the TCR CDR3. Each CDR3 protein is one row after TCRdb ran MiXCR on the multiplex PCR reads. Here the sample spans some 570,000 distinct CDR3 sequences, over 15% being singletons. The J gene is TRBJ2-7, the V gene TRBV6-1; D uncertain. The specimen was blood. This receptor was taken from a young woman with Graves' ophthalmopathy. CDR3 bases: TGTGCCAGCAGTCCCACGGACGGCTCCTACGAGCAGTACTTC. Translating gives CASSPTDGSYEQYF.